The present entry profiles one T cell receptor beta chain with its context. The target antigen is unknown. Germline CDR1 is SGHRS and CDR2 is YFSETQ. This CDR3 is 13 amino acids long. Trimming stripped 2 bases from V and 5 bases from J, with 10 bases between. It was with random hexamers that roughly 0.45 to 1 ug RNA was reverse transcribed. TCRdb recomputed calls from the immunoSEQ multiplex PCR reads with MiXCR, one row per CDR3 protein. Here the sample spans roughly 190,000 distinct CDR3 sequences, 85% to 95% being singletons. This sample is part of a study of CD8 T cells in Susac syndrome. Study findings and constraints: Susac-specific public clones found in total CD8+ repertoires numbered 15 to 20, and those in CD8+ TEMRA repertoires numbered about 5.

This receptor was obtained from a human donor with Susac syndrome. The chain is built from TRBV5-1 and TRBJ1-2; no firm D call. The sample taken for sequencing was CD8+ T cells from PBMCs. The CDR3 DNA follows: TGCGCCAGCAGCTTTCAGGACGGATATGGCTACACCTTC. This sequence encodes CASSFQDGYGYTF.